The rows below give T cell receptor beta chains drawn from one sample of a study of cytomegalovirus exposure and HLA in healthy donors. Profiled with immunoSEQ multiplex PCR; TCRdb holds only in-frame clones, not every one. Of 150,000 to 200,000 clones in the sample, about 70% are singletons; the top ten hold less than 2%. The sample taken for sequencing was PBMCs. The receptors come from a woman younger than 45 in good health and CMV-seronegative. CDR3s include the opening cysteine and the closing phenylalanine or tryptophan. Fields, in order: J gene, clone size, V gene, D gene, CDR3 protein, CDR3 DNA. D genes are given only for firm matches. Not every row has a clone size; where given, it reads once, few, many or a size class.

>TRBJ1-4|NA|TRBV11-2|NA
CASSLIQGRKLFF
TGTGCCAGCAGCTTAATTCAGGGGCGGAAACTGTTTTTT
>TRBJ1-2|NA|TRBV4-1|TRBD1
CASSQGGTRDRVSYTF
TGCGCCAGCAGCCAAGGAGGGACCCGGGACAGGGTGAGCTACACCTTC
>TRBJ1-2|NA|TRBV30|TRBD1
CACGQGAGYGYTF
TGTGCCTGCGGACAGGGAGCGGGCTATGGCTACACCTTC
>TRBJ1-4|NA|TRBV6-1|NA
CASSEFVATNEKLFF
TGTGCCAGCAGTGAATTCGTTGCAACTAATGAAAAACTGTTTTTT
>TRBJ2-1|NA|TRBV30|TRBD2
CAYQPLAGGHNEQFF
TGTGCCTACCAACCACTAGCGGGAGGTCACAATGAGCAGTTCTTC
>TRBJ2-7|few|TRBV6-5|TRBD2
CASKTSGSYEQYF
TGTGCCAGCAAAACTAGCGGGAGTTACGAGCAGTACTTC
>TRBJ2-1|NA|TRBV7-2|NA
CASSPTWRTDKNEQFF
TGTGCCAGCAGCCCAACGTGGCGAACTGACAAGAATGAGCAGTTCTTC
>TRBJ1-1|NA|TRBV9|TRBD1
CASSDRGPFAEAFF
TGTGCCAGCAGTGACAGGGGGCCGTTCGCTGAAGCTTTCTTT
>TRBJ1-2|NA|TRBV7-9|NA
CASSHEGEGGVSGYTF
TGTGCCAGCAGCCACGAGGGGGAGGGGGGCGTAAGTGGCTACACCTTC
>TRBJ2-1|NA|TRBV29-1|NA
CSVEKRQFYNEQFF
TGCAGCGTTGAAAAAAGACAGTTTTACAATGAGCAGTTCTTC
>TRBJ2-1|NA|TRBV2|TRBD2
CASSDGTSGRAGFF
TGTGCCAGCAGTGACGGGACTAGCGGGAGGGCGGGGTTCTTC
>TRBJ2-5|few|TRBV21-1|NA
CASLRQGVQETQYF
TGTGCCAGCCTTCGGCAGGGGGTACAAGAGACCCAGTACTTC
>TRBJ2-3|NA|TRBV5-1|TRBD1
CASSSTQGSTQYF
TGCGCCAGCAGCTCTACACAGGGGAGTACGCAGTATTTT
>TRBJ2-7|NA|TRBV7-2|TRBD2
CASSQAGGLYEQYF
TGTGCCAGCAGCCAAGCGGGAGGACTTTACGAGCAGTACTTC
>TRBJ2-7|NA|TRBV29-1|NA
CSVLGTGVQSYEQYF
TGCAGCGTTTTGGGGACGGGGGTACAGTCCTACGAGCAGTACTTC
>TRBJ2-3|NA|TRBV15|NA
CATSRDGQGWTDTQYF
TGTGCCACCAGCAGAGATGGGCAGGGGTGGACAGATACGCAGTATTTT
>TRBJ1-1|NA|TRBV5-4|NA
CATHLGGNTEAFF
TGTGCCACCCATCTCGGGGGGAACACTGAAGCTTTCTTT
>TRBJ2-7|NA|TRBV27|TRBD1
CASSWTGGCEQYF
TGTGCCAGCAGTTGGACAGGGGGCTGCGAGCAGTACTTC
>TRBJ1-1|NA|TRBV2|NA
CASEQGPTEAFF
TGTGCCAGCGAACAGGGCCCCACTGAAGCTTTCTTT
>TRBJ1-1|NA|TRBV25-1|TRBD1
CATTPTGENTEAFF
TGTGCCACCACGCCGACAGGGGAGAACACTGAAGCTTTCTTT
>TRBJ2-3|NA|TRBV4-1|NA
CASSQIGAGARDTQYF
TGCGCCAGCAGCCAGATCGGCGCAGGGGCCCGGGATACGCAGTATTTT
>TRBJ2-3|NA|TRBV2|TRBD2
CASSEEGGLAGSTDTQYF
TGTGCCAGCAGTGAAGAAGGCGGATTAGCGGGGTCCACAGATACGCAGTATTTT
>TRBJ1-3|NA|TRBV7-2|TRBD1
CASSPGGFGNTIYF
TGTGCCAGCTCCCCAGGGGGCTTTGGAAACACCATATATTTT
>TRBJ2-7|NA|TRBV2|NA
CASSGQGNLSYEQYF
TGTGCCAGCAGTGGTCAGGGAAATCTCTCCTACGAGCAGTACTTC
>TRBJ2-7|once|TRBV10-3|TRBD1
CAISESPGQTYEQYF
TGTGCCATCAGTGAATCACCGGGACAGACCTACGAGCAGTACTTC
>TRBJ1-3|NA|TRBV5-6|NA
CASSSPFAGPGDTIYF
TGTGCCAGCAGCTCCCCCTTTGCGGGACCGGGTGACACCATATATTTT
>TRBJ2-2|NA|TRBV12-5|TRBD1
CASGLAGTGGIAGELFF
TGTGCTAGTGGTTTGGCCGGGACAGGGGGTATAGCCGGGGAGCTGTTTTTT
>TRBJ2-7|NA|TRBV6-6|TRBD1
CASSRGQVYSYEQYF
TGTGCCAGCAGCAGGGGACAGGTCTACTCCTACGAGCAGTACTTC
>TRBJ2-2|NA|TRBV30|NA
CAWVQTRNTGELFF
TGTGCCTGGGTTCAGACTAGAAACACCGGGGAGCTGTTTTTT
>TRBJ2-7|NA|TRBV7-9|TRBD1
CASSSTSTGTGYEQYF
TGTGCCAGCAGCTCCACCTCCACCGGGACAGGGTACGAGCAGTACTTC
>TRBJ2-3|few|TRBV7-2|NA
CASSLARSTDTQYF
TGTGCCAGCAGCTTAGCGCGTAGCACAGATACGCAGTATTTT
>TRBJ1-5|NA|TRBV7-9|NA
CASSPQGTGQPQHF
TGTGCCAGCAGCCCCCAGGGTACGGGCCAGCCCCAGCATTTT
>TRBJ2-3|NA|TRBV7-6|TRBD2
CASSVAGGPPASTDTQYF
TGTGCCAGCAGCGTAGCGGGAGGGCCCCCTGCTAGCACAGATACGCAGTATTTT
>TRBJ1-5|NA|TRBV5-6|TRBD1
CASSLSGTGGRSNQPQHF
TGTGCCAGCAGCCTCTCCGGGACAGGCGGGCGTAGCAATCAGCCCCAGCATTTT
>TRBJ2-5|few|TRBV5-4|TRBD1
CASSVMTGAQETQYF
TGTGCCAGCAGCGTAATGACAGGGGCCCAAGAGACCCAGTACTTC
>TRBJ2-7|NA|TRBV18|NA
CASSPGQSYEQYF
TGTGCCAGCTCACCAGGACAGTCCTACGAGCAGTACTTC
>TRBJ2-4|NA|TRBV7-8|NA
CASSSTRVTKNIQYF
TGTGCCAGCAGCTCCACCAGGGTAACCAAAAACATTCAGTACTTC
>TRBJ2-3|NA|TRBV7-2|TRBD1
CASSLAQTGDTDTQYF
TGTGCCAGCAGCTTAGCCCAGACAGGGGACACAGATACGCAGTATTTT
>TRBJ1-1|few|TRBV19|NA
CASNDSPNTEAFF
TGTGCCAGTAACGACAGCCCGAACACTGAAGCTTTCTTT
>TRBJ2-7|NA|TRBV7-9|TRBD1
CSSSLSGTVPSYEQYF
TGTTCCAGCAGCTTATCTGGGACAGTCCCCTCCTACGAGCAGTACTTC
>TRBJ1-5|NA|TRBV6-6|NA
CASSSTNSQPQHF
TGTGCCAGCAGTTCCACGAATAGTCAGCCCCAGCATTTT
>TRBJ1-2|NA|TRBV4-2|NA
CASSQDQAELIYGYTF
TGTGCCAGCAGCCAAGATCAGGCAGAACTTATCTATGGCTACACCTTC
>TRBJ1-5|NA|TRBV4-1|NA
CASSQDQGAYLQPQHF
TGCGCCAGCAGCCAAGATCAAGGGGCGTACCTCCAGCCCCAGCATTTT
>TRBJ2-7|once|TRBV18|NA
CASSPGTYRGYEQYF
TGTGCCAGCTCACCCGGGACTTACCGGGGCTACGAGCAGTACTTC
>TRBJ2-3|NA|TRBV6-4|NA
CASSLSTDRTDTQYF
TGTGCCAGCAGCCTTAGTACAGATCGAACAGATACGCAGTATTTT
>TRBJ2-5|NA|TRBV5-1|NA
CASSAPPGETQYF
TGCGCCAGCAGCGCCCCCCCGGGAGAGACCCAGTACTTC
>TRBJ2-1|NA|TRBV10-3|TRBD2
CAIRGGASGSTDFGNEQFF
TGTGCCATCAGGGGGGGAGCTAGCGGGAGTACCGACTTCGGGAATGAGCAGTTCTTC
>TRBJ1-3|NA|TRBV5-4|NA
CASSSGANTIYF
TGTGCCAGCAGCTCTGGAGCAAACACCATATATTTT
>TRBJ2-7|NA|TRBV27|NA
CASSYRLAELSF
TGTGCCAGCAGTTACAGGCTGGCAGAACTAAGCTTC
>TRBJ2-3|NA|TRBV18|NA
CASSLITSTSTDTQYF
TGTGCCAGCTCACTCATCACTAGCACAAGCACAGATACGCAGTATTTT